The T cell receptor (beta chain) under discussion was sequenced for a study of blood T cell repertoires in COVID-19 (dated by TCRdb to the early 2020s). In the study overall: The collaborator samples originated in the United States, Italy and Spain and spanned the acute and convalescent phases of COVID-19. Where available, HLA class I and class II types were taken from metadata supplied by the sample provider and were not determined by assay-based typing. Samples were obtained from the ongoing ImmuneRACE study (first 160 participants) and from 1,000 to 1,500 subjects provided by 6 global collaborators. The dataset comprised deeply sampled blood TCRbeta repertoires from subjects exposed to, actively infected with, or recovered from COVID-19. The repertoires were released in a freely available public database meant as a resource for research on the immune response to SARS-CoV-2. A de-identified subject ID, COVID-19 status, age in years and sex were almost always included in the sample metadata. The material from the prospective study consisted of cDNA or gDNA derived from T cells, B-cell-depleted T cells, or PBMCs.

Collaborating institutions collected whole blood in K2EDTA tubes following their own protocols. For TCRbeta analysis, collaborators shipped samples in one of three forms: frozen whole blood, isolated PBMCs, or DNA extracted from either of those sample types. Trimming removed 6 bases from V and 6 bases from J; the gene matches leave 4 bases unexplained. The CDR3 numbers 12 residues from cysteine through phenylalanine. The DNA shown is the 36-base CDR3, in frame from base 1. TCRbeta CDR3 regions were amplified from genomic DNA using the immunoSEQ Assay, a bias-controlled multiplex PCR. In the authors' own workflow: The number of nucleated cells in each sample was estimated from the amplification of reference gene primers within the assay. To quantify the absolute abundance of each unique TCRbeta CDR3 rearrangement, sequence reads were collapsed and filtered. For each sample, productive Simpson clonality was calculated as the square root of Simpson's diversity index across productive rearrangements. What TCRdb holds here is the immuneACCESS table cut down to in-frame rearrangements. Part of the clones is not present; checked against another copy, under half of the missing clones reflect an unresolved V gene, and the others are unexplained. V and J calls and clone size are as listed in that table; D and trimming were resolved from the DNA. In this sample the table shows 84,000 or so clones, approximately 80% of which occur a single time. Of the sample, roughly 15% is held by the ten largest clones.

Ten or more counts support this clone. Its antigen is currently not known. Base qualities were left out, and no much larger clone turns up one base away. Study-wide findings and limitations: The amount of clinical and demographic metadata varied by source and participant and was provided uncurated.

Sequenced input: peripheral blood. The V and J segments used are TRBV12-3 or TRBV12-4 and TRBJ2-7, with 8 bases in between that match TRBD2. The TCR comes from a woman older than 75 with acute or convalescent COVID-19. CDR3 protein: CASRIAGLEQYF. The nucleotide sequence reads TGTGCCAGCAGGATAGCGGGGCTCGAGCAGTACTTC.